The rows below give T cell receptor beta chains drawn from one sample of a study of T cells in Graves' hyperthyroidism and ophthalmopathy. MiXCR was run by TCRdb on the multiplex PCR reads, yielding one entry per CDR3 protein. The repertoire holds around 690,000 distinct CDR3 sequences, with roughly a sixth as singletons. Sequencing was carried out using blood. The receptor source for this set is a man aged 50-60 years with Graves' hyperthyroidism. The CDR3 runs from the conserved cysteine through the conserved F or W. A D gene is named only where the DNA matches it firmly. Part of the rows lack a size; the others show once, few, many or a class for expanded clones.

TRBJ2-7	few	TRBV29-1	.	CSVVGRDDGLYEQYF	TGCAGCGTTGTCGGGCGGGACGATGGCCTGTACGAGCAGTACTTC
TRBJ1-5	many	TRBV2	TRBD1	CASNQQGNSNQPQHF	TGTGCCAGCAATCAACAGGGGAATAGCAATCAGCCCCAGCATTTT
TRBJ2-4	few	TRBV18	.	CASSPEVSVTKNIQYF	TGTGCCAGCTCACCAGAGGTTAGCGTGACCAAAAACATTCAGTACTTC
TRBJ2-1	few	TRBV7-9	TRBD2	CASSRQGTTSGSKLIGNEQFF	TGTGCCAGCAGCAGACAGGGAACGACTAGCGGGAGTAAGTTGATTGGGAATGAGCAGTTCTTC
TRBJ2-7	.	TRBV29-1	.	CSGIRDYEQYF	TGCAGCGGAATAAGAGACTACGAGCAGTACTTC
TRBJ2-1	few	TRBV7-3	.	CASSQSGMGEQFF	TGTGCCAGCAGCCAAAGTGGGATGGGTGAGCAGTTCTTC
TRBJ2-1	many	TRBV7-2	.	CASSSYFRARVWGEFSYNEQFF	TGTGCCAGCAGCTCTTATTTCCGGGCCCGGGTCTGGGGGGAATTCTCCTACAATGAGCAGTTCTTC
TRBJ1-2	once	TRBV20-1	.	CSAPRTLYGYTF	TGCAGTGCTCCCCGGACCCTTTATGGCTACACCTTC
TRBJ1-6	.	TRBV12-3/TRBV12-4	.	CASSWGLPPLHF	TGTGCCAGCAGCTGGGGACTCCCACCCCTCCACTTT
TRBJ2-3	many	TRBV2	.	CASSEAAVAGRTDTQYF	TGTGCCAGCAGTGAAGCGGCGGTGGCGGGCCGCACAGATACGCAGTATTTT
TRBJ2-2	many	TRBV28	.	CASSLIHKIRSGELFF	TGTGCCAGCAGTTTAATCCATAAGATAAGGAGCGGGGAGCTGTTTTTT
TRBJ2-1	many	TRBV29-1	.	CSVAPTISNEQFF	TGCAGCGTTGCACCCACTATCTCCAATGAGCAGTTCTTC
TRBJ2-7	few	TRBV20-1	.	CSARGDGVWYEQYF	TGCAGTGCTAGAGGAGATGGCGTTTGGTACGAGCAGTACTTC
TRBJ2-7	.	TRBV4-1	TRBD2	CASSARTSGRSLDYEQYF	TGCGCCAGCAGCGCAAGGACTAGCGGGAGGAGTCTCGACTACGAGCAGTACTTC
TRBJ2-7	.	TRBV19	.	CASSQMPSSYEQYF	TGTGCCAGTAGCCAAATGCCGAGCTCCTACGAGCAGTACTTC
TRBJ2-1	.	TRBV27	TRBD1	CASRDREVDGQFF	TGTGCCAGCAGAGACAGGGAAGTCGATGGGCAGTTCTTC
TRBJ1-2	many	TRBV18	.	CASSPNEGDVGYTF	TGTGCCAGCTCACCTAACGAAGGGGATGTTGGCTACACCTTC
TRBJ2-2	.	TRBV19	.	CASSIVETGELFF	TGTGCCAGTAGTATAGTGGAGACCGGGGAGCTGTTTTTT
TRBJ2-1	few	TRBV20-1	.	CSAISLESYNEQFF	TGCAGTGCCATCTCGTTAGAGTCCTACAATGAGCAGTTCTTC
TRBJ2-5	.	TRBV3-1	TRBD2	CASSDLAGEEVSETQYF	TGTGCCAGCAGCGATCTAGCGGGAGAGGAGGTGTCAGAGACCCAGTACTTC
TRBJ1-6	many	TRBV15	.	CATSRGSPREGPLHF	TGTGCCACCAGCAGAGGGTCGCCACGGGAGGGGCCCCTCCACTTT
TRBJ2-7	many	TRBV7-8	.	CASRASRAYEQYF	TGTGCCAGCAGGGCTAGCCGAGCCTACGAGCAGTACTTC
TRBJ1-3	.	TRBV3-1	.	CASSQGNSGNTIYF	TGTGCCAGCAGCCAGGGTAACTCTGGAAACACCATATATTTT